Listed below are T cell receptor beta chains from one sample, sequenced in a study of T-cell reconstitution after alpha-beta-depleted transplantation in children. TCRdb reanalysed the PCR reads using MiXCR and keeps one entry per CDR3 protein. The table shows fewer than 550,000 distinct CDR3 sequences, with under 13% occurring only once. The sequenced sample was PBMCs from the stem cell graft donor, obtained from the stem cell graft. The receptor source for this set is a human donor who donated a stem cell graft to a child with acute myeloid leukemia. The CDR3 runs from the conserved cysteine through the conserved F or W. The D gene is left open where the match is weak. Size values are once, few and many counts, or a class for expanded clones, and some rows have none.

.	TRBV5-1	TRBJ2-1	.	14	CASSSGLDYNEQFF	TGCGCCAGCAGTTCTGGACTGGACTACAATGAGCAGTTCTTC
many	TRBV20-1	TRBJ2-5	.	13	CSAKPYDRETQYF	TGCAGTGCTAAACCATATGATCGGGAGACCCAGTACTTC
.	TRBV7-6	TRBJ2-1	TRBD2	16	CASSLASGGAANEQFF	TGTGCCAGCAGCTTAGCTAGCGGGGGGGCCGCCAATGAGCAGTTCTTC
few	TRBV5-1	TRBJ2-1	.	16	CASSLSGTSSYNEQFF	TGCGCCAGCAGTCTATCCGGGACTTCTTCCTACAATGAGCAGTTCTTC
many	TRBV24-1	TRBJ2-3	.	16	CATSDHTGLSTDTQYF	TGTGCCACCAGTGATCACACAGGGCTATCCACAGATACGCAGTATTTT
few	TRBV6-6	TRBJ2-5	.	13	CATSRGVEETQYF	TGTGCCACCTCCCGAGGGGTGGAGGAGACCCAGTACTTC
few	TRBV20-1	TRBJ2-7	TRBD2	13	CSALSGSGGEQYF	TGCAGTGCCCTCTCCGGGAGCGGGGGCGAGCAGTACTTC
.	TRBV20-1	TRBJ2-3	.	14	CSAPWVVPTDTQYF	TGCAGTGCCCCGTGGGTCGTTCCCACAGATACGCAGTATTTT
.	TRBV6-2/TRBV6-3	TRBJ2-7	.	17	CASSYEPTGRRAYEQYF	TGTGCCAGCAGTTACGAGCCGACAGGGAGGAGGGCCTACGAGCAGTACTTC
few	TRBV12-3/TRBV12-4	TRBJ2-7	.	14	CASSLEGGRDEQYF	TGTGCCAGCAGTTTGGAGGGGGGTCGCGACGAGCAGTACTTC
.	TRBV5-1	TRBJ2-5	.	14	CASSPRAGSETQYF	TGCGCCAGCAGCCCCCGTGCAGGGAGCGAGACCCAGTACTTC
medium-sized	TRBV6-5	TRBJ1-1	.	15	CASRGFGTQDTEAFF	TGTGCCAGCAGGGGTTTTGGGACTCAAGACACTGAAGCTTTCTTT
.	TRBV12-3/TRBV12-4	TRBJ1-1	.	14	CASSFRPDGGEAFF	TGTGCCAGCAGTTTTCGGCCGGATGGGGGGGAAGCTTTCTTT
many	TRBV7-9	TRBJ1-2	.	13	CASAAAGNYGYTF	TGTGCCAGCGCAGCGGCAGGGAACTATGGCTACACCTTC
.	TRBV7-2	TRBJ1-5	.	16	CASSFMRGDSYQPQHF	TGTGCCAGCAGCTTTATGAGGGGCGACAGCTATCAGCCCCAGCATTTT
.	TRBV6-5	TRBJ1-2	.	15	CASSYGQLSNYGYTF	TGTGCCAGCAGTTACGGTCAGCTCTCTAACTATGGCTACACCTTC